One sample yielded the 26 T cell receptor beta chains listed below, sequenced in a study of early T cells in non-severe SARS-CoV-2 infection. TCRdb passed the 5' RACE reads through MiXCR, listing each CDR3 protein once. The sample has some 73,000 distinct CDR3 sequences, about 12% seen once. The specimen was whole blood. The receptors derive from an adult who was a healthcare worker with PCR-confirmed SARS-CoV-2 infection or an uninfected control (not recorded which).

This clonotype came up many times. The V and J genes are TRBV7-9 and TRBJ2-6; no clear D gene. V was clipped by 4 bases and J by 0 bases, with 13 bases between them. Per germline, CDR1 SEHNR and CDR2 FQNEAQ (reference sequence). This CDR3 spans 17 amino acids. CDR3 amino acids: CASSSSPRRSGANVLTF. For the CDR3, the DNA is TGTGCCAGCAGCTCCTCCCCGAGACGCTCTGGGGCCAACGTCCTGACTTTC.

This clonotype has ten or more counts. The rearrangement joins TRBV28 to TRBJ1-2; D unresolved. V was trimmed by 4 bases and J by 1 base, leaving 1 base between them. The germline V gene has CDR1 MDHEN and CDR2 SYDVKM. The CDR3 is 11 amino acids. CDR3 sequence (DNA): TGTGCCAGCAGTTATAACTATGGCTACACCTTC. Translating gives CASSYNYGYTF.

CDR3 in amino acids: CASSSAQGYGYTF. DNA of the CDR3: TGTGCCAGCAGCTCGGCGCAAGGGTATGGCTACACCTTC. This rearrangement joins TRBV7-9 to TRBJ1-2; D is unclear. The CDR3 spans 13 residues. Germline loops: CDR1 SEHNR, CDR2 FQNEAQ (reference sequence). V gave up 4 bases and J gave up 5 bases, with 11 bases separating them.

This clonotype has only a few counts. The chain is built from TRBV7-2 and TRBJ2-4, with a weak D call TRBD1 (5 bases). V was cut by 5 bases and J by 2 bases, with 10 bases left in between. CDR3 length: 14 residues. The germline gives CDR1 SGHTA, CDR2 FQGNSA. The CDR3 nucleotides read TGTGCCAGCAGCCAAGGGGAAACCAAAAACATTCAGTACTTC. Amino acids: CASSQGETKNIQYF.

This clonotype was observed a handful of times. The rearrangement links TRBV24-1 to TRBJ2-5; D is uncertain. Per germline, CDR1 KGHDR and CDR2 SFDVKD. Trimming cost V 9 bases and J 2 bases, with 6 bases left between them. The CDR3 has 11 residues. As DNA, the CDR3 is TGTGCCACCGGGTCTCAAGAGACCCAGTACTTC. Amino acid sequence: CATGSQETQYF.

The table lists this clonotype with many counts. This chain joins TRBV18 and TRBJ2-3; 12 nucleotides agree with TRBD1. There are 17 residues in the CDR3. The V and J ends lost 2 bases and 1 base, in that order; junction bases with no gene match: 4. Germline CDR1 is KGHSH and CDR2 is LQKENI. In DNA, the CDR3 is TGTGCCAGCTCACCAGGGACAGGGGGCGCCGGCACAGATACGCAGTATTTT. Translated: CASSPGTGGAGTDTQYF.

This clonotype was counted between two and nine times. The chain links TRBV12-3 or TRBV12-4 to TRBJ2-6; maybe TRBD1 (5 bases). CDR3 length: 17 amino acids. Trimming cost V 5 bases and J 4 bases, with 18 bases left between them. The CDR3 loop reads CASSPPRRVSGANVLTF. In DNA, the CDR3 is TGTGCCAGCAGTCCTCCCCGCAGGGTGTCAGGGGCCAACGTCCTGACTTTC.

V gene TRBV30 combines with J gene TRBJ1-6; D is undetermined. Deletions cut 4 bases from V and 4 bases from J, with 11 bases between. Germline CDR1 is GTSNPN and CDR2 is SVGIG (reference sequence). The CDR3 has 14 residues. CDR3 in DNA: TGTGCCTGGAATTCGGAGACTTATAATTCACCCCTCCACTTT. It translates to CAWNSETYNSPLHF.

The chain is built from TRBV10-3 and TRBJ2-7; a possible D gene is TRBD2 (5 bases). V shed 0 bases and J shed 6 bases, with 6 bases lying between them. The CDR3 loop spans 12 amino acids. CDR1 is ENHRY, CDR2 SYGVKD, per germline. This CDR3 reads CAISESEGEQYF. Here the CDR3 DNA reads TGTGCCATCAGTGAGTCCGAGGGCGAGCAGTACTTC.

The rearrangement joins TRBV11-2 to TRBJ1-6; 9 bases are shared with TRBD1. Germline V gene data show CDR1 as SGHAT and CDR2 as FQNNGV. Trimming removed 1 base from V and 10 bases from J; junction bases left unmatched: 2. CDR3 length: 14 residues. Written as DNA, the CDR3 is TGTGCCAGCAGCTTAGGGACAGGGGTGTCACCCCTCCACTTT. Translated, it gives CASSLGTGVSPLHF.

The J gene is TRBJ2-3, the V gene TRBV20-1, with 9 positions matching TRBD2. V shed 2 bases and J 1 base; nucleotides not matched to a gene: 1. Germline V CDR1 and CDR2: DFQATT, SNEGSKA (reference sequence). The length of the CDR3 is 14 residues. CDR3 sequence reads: CSARLAGRTDTQYF. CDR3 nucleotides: TGCAGTGCTAGACTAGCGGGACGCACAGATACGCAGTATTTT.

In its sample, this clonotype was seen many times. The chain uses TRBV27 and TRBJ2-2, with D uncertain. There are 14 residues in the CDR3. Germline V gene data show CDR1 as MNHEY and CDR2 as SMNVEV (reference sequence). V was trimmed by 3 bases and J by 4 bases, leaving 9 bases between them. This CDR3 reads CASSFFGFTGELFF. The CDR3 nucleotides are TGTGCCAGCAGTTTCTTCGGGTTCACCGGGGAGCTGTTTTTT.

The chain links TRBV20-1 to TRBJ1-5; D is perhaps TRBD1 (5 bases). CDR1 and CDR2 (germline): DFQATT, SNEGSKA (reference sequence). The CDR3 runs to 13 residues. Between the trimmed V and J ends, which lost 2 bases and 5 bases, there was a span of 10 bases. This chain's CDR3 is CSARPGDDQPQHF. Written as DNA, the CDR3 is TGCAGTGCTAGACCCGGGGACGATCAGCCCCAGCATTTT.

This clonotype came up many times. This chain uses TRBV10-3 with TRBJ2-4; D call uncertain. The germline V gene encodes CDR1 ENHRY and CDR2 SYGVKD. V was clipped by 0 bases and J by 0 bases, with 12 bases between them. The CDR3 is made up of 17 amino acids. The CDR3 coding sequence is TGTGCCATCAGTGAGTCAGCAGGAGATGTAGCCAAAAACATTCAGTACTTC. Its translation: CAISESAGDVAKNIQYF.

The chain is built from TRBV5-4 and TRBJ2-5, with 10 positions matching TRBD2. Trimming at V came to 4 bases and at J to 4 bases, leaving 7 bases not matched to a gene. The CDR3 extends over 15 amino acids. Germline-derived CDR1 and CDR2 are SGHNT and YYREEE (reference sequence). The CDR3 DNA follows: TGTGCCAGCAGCACCCTAGCGGGGGAAGGAGAGACCCAGTACTTC. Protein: CASSTLAGEGETQYF.

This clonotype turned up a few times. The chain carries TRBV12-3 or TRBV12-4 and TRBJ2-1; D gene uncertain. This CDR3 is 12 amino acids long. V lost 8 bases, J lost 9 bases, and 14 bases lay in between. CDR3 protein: CASGPSVGEQFF. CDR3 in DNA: TGTGCCAGCGGCCCTTCTGTAGGTGAGCAGTTCTTC.

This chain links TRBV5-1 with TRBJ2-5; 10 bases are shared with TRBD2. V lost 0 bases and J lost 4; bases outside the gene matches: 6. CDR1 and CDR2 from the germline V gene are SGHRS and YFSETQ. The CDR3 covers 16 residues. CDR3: CASSLGIAGGGETQYF. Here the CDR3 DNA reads TGCGCCAGCAGCTTGGGTATAGCGGGAGGAGGAGAGACCCAGTACTTC.

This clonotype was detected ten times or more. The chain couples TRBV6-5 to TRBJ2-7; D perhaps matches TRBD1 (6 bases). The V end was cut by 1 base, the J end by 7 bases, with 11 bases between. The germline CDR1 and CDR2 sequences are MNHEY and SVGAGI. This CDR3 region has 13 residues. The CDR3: CASSYFRGGEQYF. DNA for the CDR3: TGTGCCAGCAGTTACTTCAGGGGCGGGGAGCAGTACTTC.

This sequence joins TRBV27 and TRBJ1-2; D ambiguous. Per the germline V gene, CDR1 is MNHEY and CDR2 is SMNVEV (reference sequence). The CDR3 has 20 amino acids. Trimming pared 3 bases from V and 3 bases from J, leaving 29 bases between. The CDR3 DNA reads TGTGCCAGCAGTTTTATCGGTCGCCGGGAGGGTTCCCATAAAGACTATGGCTACACCTTC. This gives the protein CASSFIGRREGSHKDYGYTF.

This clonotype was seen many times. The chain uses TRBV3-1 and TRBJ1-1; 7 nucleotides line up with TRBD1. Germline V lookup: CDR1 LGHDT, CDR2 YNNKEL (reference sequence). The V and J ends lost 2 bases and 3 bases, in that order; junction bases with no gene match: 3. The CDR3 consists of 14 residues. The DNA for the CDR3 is TGTGCCAGCAGCCAAACAGGGGTGTACACTGAAGCTTTCTTT. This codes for CASSQTGVYTEAFF.

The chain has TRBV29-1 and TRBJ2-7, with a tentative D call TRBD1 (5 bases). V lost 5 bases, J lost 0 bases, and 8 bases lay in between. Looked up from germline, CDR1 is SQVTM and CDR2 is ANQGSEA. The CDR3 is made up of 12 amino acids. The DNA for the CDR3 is TGCAGCGTTAAAGGGGCCTCCTACGAGCAGTACTTC. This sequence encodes CSVKGASYEQYF.

In nucleotides, the CDR3 is TGTGCCAGCAGCCCTGAGGGCGAGCAGTACTTC. Translated: CASSPEGEQYF. The rearrangement uses TRBV5-5 and TRBJ2-7; possible D gene TRBD2, 5 bases. With 4 bases removed from V and 6 bases from J, the gap between germline ends came to 8 bases. Germline V CDR1 and CDR2: SGHKS, YYEKEE (reference sequence). This CDR3 has 11 amino acids.

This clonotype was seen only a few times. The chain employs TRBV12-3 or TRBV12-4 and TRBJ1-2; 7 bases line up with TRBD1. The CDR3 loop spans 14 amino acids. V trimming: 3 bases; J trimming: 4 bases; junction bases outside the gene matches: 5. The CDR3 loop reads CASSFSTGPYGYTF. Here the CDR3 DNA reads TGTGCCAGCAGTTTTTCGACAGGGCCCTATGGCTACACCTTC.

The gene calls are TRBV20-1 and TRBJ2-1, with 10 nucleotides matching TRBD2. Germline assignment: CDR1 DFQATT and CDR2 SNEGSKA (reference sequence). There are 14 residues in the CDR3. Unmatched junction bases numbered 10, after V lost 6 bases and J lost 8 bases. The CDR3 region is CSASSGRPFDEQFF. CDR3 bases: TGCAGTGCGAGTAGCGGGAGGCCCTTCGATGAGCAGTTCTTC.

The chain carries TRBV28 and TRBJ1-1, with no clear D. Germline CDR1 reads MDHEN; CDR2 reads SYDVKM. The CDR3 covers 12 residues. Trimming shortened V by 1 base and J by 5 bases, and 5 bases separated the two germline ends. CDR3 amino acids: CASSLYGTEAFF. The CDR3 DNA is TGTGCCAGCAGTTTATACGGAACTGAAGCTTTCTTT.

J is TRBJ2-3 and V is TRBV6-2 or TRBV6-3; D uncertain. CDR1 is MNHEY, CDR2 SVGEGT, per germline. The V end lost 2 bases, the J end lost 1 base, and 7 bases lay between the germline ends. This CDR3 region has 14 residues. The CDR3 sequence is CASSYPDGTDTQYF. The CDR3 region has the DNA TGTGCCAGCAGTTACCCGGACGGCACAGATACGCAGTATTTT.